One and the same sample provided the 11 T cell receptor beta chains below, sequenced in a study of blood T cell repertoires in COVID-19. Using immunoSEQ multiplex PCR, the repertoire was profiled, and TCRdb retains in-frame clones only, with some absent. The sample lists about 63,000 clones, around 76% occurring once. Sequencing input: peripheral blood. The receptors derive from a woman aged 80 or over with acute or convalescent COVID-19.

This sequence joins TRBV19 and TRBJ1-5; TRBD1 agrees at 7 bases. Trimming cost V 7 bases and J 8 bases; bases outside gene matches: 8. CDR1 and CDR2 from the germline V gene are LNHDA and SQIVND (reference sequence). This CDR3 region has 13 residues. CDR3 residues: CASIGRDSEPQHF. The CDR3 nucleotides are TGTGCCAGTATCGGCCGGGACAGTGAGCCCCAGCATTTT.

The chain uses TRBV28 and TRBJ1-2; D might be TRBD1 (5 bases). CDR1 and CDR2 (germline): MDHEN, SYDVKM. V lost 6 bases and J lost 4, with 12 bases in between. The CDR3 is 13 amino acids. CDR3 protein: CASSASQGYGYTF. In nucleotides, the CDR3 is TGTGCCAGCAGCGCCAGCCAGGGCTATGGCTACACCTTC.

V usage is TRBV4-3 and J usage is TRBJ1-2; D remains ambiguous. V was clipped by 0 bases and J by 8 bases, with 10 bases between them. In germline, CDR1 is LGHNA, CDR2 YSLEER. The CDR3 covers 13 residues. The CDR3: CASSQEVGSGYTF. CDR3 DNA: TGCGCCAGCAGCCAAGAAGTGGGTAGCGGCTACACCTTC.

This clone was recorded only once. This chain links TRBV19 with TRBJ1-5; 7 nucleotides match TRBD1. The CDR3 runs 14 residues. From germline, CDR1 is LNHDA and CDR2 SQIVND (reference sequence). V shed 6 bases, J shed 1 base, and the junction held 3 bases outside the gene matches. The CDR3 DNA reads TGTGCCAGTAGGAGGGACAGCAGCAATCAGCCCCAGCATTTT. Its protein is CASRRDSSNQPQHF.

The rearrangement joins TRBV10-3 to TRBJ2-7; 7 nucleotides line up with TRBD2. CDR1 is ENHRY and CDR2 is SYGVKD in the germline V gene. The CDR3 runs to 15 residues. The ends lost 3 bases at V and 3 bases at J; junction bases unmatched: 8. The CDR3: CAISDRASGVYEQYF. The CDR3 nucleotides are TGTGCCATCAGTGATCGGGCTAGCGGAGTCTACGAGCAGTACTTC.

The chain is built from TRBV7-9 and TRBJ2-2, with a tentative D call TRBD1 (6 bases). The CDR3 sequence is 15 residues long. V was shortened by 0 bases and J by 5 bases, with 10 bases between the two germline ends. Germline CDR1 reads SEHNR; CDR2 reads FQNEAQ (reference sequence). CDR3 loop: CASSLAGAQTGELFF. The DNA of the CDR3 is TGTGCCAGCAGCTTAGCGGGGGCGCAGACCGGGGAGCTGTTTTTT. Together with reference TRBV7-9 and TRBJ2-2, the CDR3 gives the full variable domain: DTGVSQNPRHKITKRGQNVTFRCDPISEHNRLYWYRQTLGQGPEFLTYFQNEAQLEKSRLLSDRFSAERPKGSFSTLEIQRTEQGDSAMYLCASSLAGAQTGELFFGEGSRLTVL.

This clone occurred once. This chain uses TRBV5-1 with TRBJ2-2; D ambiguous. Germline CDR1 SGHRS, CDR2 YFSETQ. The CDR3 consists of 13 residues. Trimming left V 0 bases short and J 6 bases short, with 6 bases between. CDR3 in amino acids: CASSLGVPGELFF. CDR3 sequence (DNA): TGCGCCAGCAGCTTGGGAGTCCCCGGGGAGCTGTTTTTT. The full variable domain, its missing parts supplied by reference TRBV5-1 and TRBJ2-2, is KAGVTQTPRYLIKTRGQQVTLSCSPISGHRSVSWYQQTPGQGLQFLFEYFSETQRNKGNFPGRFSGRQFSNSRSEMNVSTLELGDSALYLCASSLGVPGELFFGEGSRLTVL.

The J gene is TRBJ2-2, the V gene TRBV6-8, with D tentatively TRBD1 (6 bases). Germline CDR1 is MNHGY and CDR2 is SAAAGT. V lost 7 bases and J lost 1, with 28 bases in between. The CDR3 has 20 residues. In DNA form, the CDR3 reads TGTGCCAGCACAGGGGTTGGTGCCGAGGAACCGAATGAGAACACCGGGGAGCTGTTTTTT. This sequence encodes CASTGVGAEEPNENTGELFF.

This sequence joins TRBV7-9 and TRBJ2-3, with a tentative D call TRBD2 (6 bases). The CDR3 sequence is 15 residues long. CDR1 is SEHNR and CDR2 is FQNEAQ in the germline V gene (reference sequence). V dropped 4 bases and J dropped 0 bases, with 11 bases sitting between them. The CDR3 coding sequence is TGTGCCAGCAGCTCAGTGGGGGGAAGCACAGATACGCAGTATTTT. This codes for CASSSVGGSTDTQYF.

CDR3 coding DNA: TGCAGTGCTAGTTTACAGGGACAGACGTCACAGTATTTT. It yields the protein CSASLQGQTSQYF. This rearrangement joins TRBV20-1 to TRBJ2-3; TRBD1 aligns across 7 bases. Trimming at V came to 3 bases and at J to 12 bases, leaving 12 bases not matched to a gene. This CDR3 is built from 13 residues. CDR1 DFQATT and CDR2 SNEGSKA come from the germline V gene (reference sequence).

This sequence joins TRBV27 and TRBJ1-2; 8 positions agree with TRBD1. The V and J ends lost 5 bases and 5 bases, in that order; junction bases with no gene match: 16. The CDR3 covers 17 residues. Per the germline V gene, CDR1 is MNHEY and CDR2 is SMNVEV (reference sequence). This CDR3 is CASSPYRGSVQTYGYTF. The CDR3 DNA reads TGTGCCAGCAGTCCCTACAGGGGGTCGGTCCAAACGTATGGCTACACCTTC.